This entry lists 32 T cell receptor beta chains sequenced from one sample in a study of T cell clonotyping in hematopoietic cell transplantation. Sequenced by immunoSEQ multiplex PCR; TCRdb stores in-frame clones only, minus some. The sample contains 49,000 or so clones, about four fifths of which appear only once. Documented time point: recipient sample about 28 days before transplant, after cytoreduction. Here the sequenced sample was peripheral blood mononuclear cells, taken before stem cell transplant. These receptors all stem from a man in his sixties with myelodysplastic syndrome. Some clones in this sample may be carry-over from other donors' samples.

The V gene is TRBV15, the J gene TRBJ1-1; D call uncertain. Trimming pared 4 bases from V and 1 base from J, leaving 7 bases between. Per germline, CDR1 LNHNV and CDR2 YYDKDF (reference sequence). The CDR3 sequence is 13 residues long. In DNA form, the CDR3 reads TGTGCCACCAGCAATTGGAAGAACACTGAAGCTTTCTTT. Translated, it gives CATSNWKNTEAFF.

The chain carries TRBV27 and TRBJ1-1, with D uncertain. CDR1 MNHEY and CDR2 SMNVEV come from the germline V gene (reference sequence). Between the trimmed V and J ends, which lost 3 bases and 4 bases, there was a span of 12 bases. The CDR3 runs to 14 residues. CDR3 loop: CASSLWGVGTEAFF. CDR3 nucleotides: TGTGCCAGCAGTTTGTGGGGTGTAGGCACTGAAGCTTTCTTT.

The gene calls are TRBV19 and TRBJ1-5; D is ambiguous. Germline assignment: CDR1 LNHDA and CDR2 SQIVND (reference sequence). This CDR3 is 15 amino acids long. V was trimmed by 6 bases and J by 5 bases, leaving 17 bases between them. The CDR3 spells CASSPRNSADQPQHF. In nucleotides, the CDR3 is TGTGCCAGTAGCCCGCGAAATTCGGCGGATCAGCCCCAGCATTTT.

In this sample, this clone turned up once. The chain recombines TRBV5-8 with TRBJ2-1, with D perhaps TRBD1 (6 bases). In germline, CDR1 is SGHTS, CDR2 YDEGEE. The CDR3 totals 13 residues. V lost 0 bases and J 9 bases, leaving 10 bases between the germline ends. CDR3 in DNA: TGTGCCAGCAGCTTGGACCCACAGGGTGAGCAGTTCTTC. Translation: CASSLDPQGEQFF.

J is TRBJ2-1 and V is TRBV19; D perhaps matches TRBD1 (5 bases). Germline CDR1 LNHDA, CDR2 SQIVND (reference sequence). The CDR3 sequence is 13 residues long. V lost 4 bases and J 5 bases, leaving 9 bases between the germline ends. The chain's CDR3 is CASSRGRDNEQFF. CDR3 bases: TGTGCCAGTAGTAGGGGCCGAGACAATGAGCAGTTCTTC.

This CDR3 reads CASTLVDNYGYTF. The CDR3 DNA reads TGTGCCAGCACTCTGGTGGACAACTATGGCTACACCTTC. This chain links TRBV28 with TRBJ1-2, with D unclear. The CDR3 runs to 13 residues. V dropped 7 bases and J dropped 2 bases, with 11 bases sitting between them. Germline lookup yields CDR1 MDHEN and CDR2 SYDVKM.

The V call is TRBV5-6, the J call TRBJ2-7; D remains unclear. Deletions cut 1 base from V and 2 bases from J, with 10 bases between. Germline lookup yields CDR1 SGHDT and CDR2 YYEEEE. This CDR3 comprises 14 residues. DNA of the CDR3: TGTGCCAGCAGCTTGTGGCCGGACCCCTACGAGCAGTACTTC. Translating it yields CASSLWPDPYEQYF.

The chain combines TRBV19 with TRBJ2-5; D is possibly TRBD2 (5 bases). The CDR3 runs 14 residues. Germline V gene lookup returns CDR1 LNHDA and CDR2 SQIVND (reference sequence). Trimming took 6 bases from V and 4 from J, leaving 15 bases between them. CDR3 region: CASSGNAGVETQYF. CDR3 bases: TGTGCCAGTAGCGGGAACGCTGGGGTAGAGACCCAGTACTTC.

The chain is built from TRBV27 and TRBJ2-5; no clear D. The V end was cut by 3 bases, the J end by 4 bases, with 12 bases between. CDR1 is MNHEY and CDR2 is SMNVEV in the germline V gene (reference sequence). The CDR3 is 14 residues long. The CDR3 region is CASSFWGSRETQYF. The DNA of the CDR3 is TGTGCCAGCAGTTTCTGGGGATCACGAGAGACCCAGTACTTC.

The rearrangement joins TRBV13 to TRBJ1-1, with D hard to call. In germline, CDR1 is PRHDT, CDR2 FYEKMQ (reference sequence). Trimming took off 5 bases at V and 7 bases at J, with 17 bases between the two ends. CDR3 length equals 14 residues. The CDR3 sequence is CASSPTKYSSEAFF. CDR3 DNA: TGTGCCAGCAGCCCGACGAAATACAGTAGTGAAGCTTTCTTT.

Regarding this clone: This is likely a read error, given that the CDR3 carries no conserved phenylalanine or tryptophan at its end. The DNA is left out, because the CDR3 cannot be placed on it with certainty; the CDR3 is given as TCRdb lists it. V usage is TRBV6-1 and J usage is TRBJ1-1. The CDR3 has 10 amino acids, counting both end residues. The germline V gene has CDR1 MNHNS and CDR2 SASEGT. The CDR3 loop is CASSEIWSDS.

The V gene is TRBV19, the J gene TRBJ1-5, with a tentative D call TRBD1 (5 bases). V shed 5 bases and J shed 8 bases, with 19 bases lying between them. Per germline, CDR1 LNHDA and CDR2 SQIVND (reference sequence). This CDR3 comprises 15 residues. CDR3 residues: CASSGRGGWGEPQHF. The CDR3 bases are TGTGCCAGTAGTGGGCGCGGGGGATGGGGGGAGCCCCAGCATTTT.

The chain employs TRBV30 and TRBJ2-7; D may correspond to TRBD1 or TRBD2 (5 bases each). The V gene's germline CDR1 is GTSNPN and CDR2 SVGIG (reference sequence). Trimming cost V 4 bases and J 4 bases, with 17 bases left between them. The CDR3 consists of 14 residues. The CDR3 spells CAWMNAREGYEQYF. DNA of the CDR3: TGTGCCTGGATGAACGCACGAGAGGGGTACGAGCAGTACTTC.

V is TRBV7-2 and J is TRBJ1-5; 9 bases are shared with TRBD1. This CDR3 spans 16 amino acids. Losses at the gene ends were 6 bases for V and 6 bases for J; bases not matched to a gene: 12. The germline CDR1 and CDR2 sequences are SGHTA and FQGNSA. The CDR3 sequence is CASSNGQGIFSQPQHF. The CDR3 bases are TGTGCCAGCAGTAATGGACAGGGGATATTTAGTCAGCCCCAGCATTTT.

CDR3 residues: CASSSEDRGHYEQYF. The DNA for the CDR3 is TGTGCCAGCAGCTCCGAGGACAGGGGCCACTACGAGCAGTACTTC. The chain has TRBV7-6 and TRBJ2-7; 9 bases fit TRBD1. Trimming took 4 bases from V and 3 from J; bases not matched to a gene: 7. CDR1 and CDR2 (germline): SGHVS, FNYEAQ. There are 15 residues in the CDR3.

The chain couples TRBV19 to TRBJ1-5; 12 bases match TRBD1. This CDR3 is built from 18 residues. The V gene end was trimmed by 0 bases and the J gene end by 4 bases; junction bases not matched to a gene: 7. Germline V CDR1 and CDR2: LNHDA, SQIVND (reference sequence). DNA for the CDR3: TGTGCCAGTAGTATAGATCGATGGGGACAGGGGGCTAATCAGCCCCAGCATTTT. This sequence encodes CASSIDRWGQGANQPQHF.

This clone was recorded only once. V usage is TRBV5-8 and J usage is TRBJ2-5; D may be TRBD2 (6 bases). Germline CDR1 is SGHTS and CDR2 is YDEGEE. This CDR3 contains 14 residues. The ends were cut back, 4 bases at V and 1 base at J, with 11 bases in the middle. CDR3 in amino acids: CASSPGDGQETQYF. In DNA, the CDR3 is TGTGCCAGCAGCCCGGGGGACGGCCAAGAGACCCAGTACTTC.

The chain carries TRBV28 and TRBJ1-2; D uncertain. Trimming removed 7 bases at V and 4 bases at J, with 13 bases between. CDR1 is MDHEN, CDR2 SYDVKM, per germline. CDR3 length equals 13 residues. CDR3 coding DNA: TGTGCCAGCACCCCCCCCGGGGTCTATGGCTACACCTTC. Its protein is CASTPPGVYGYTF.

On this clone: One end of the junction fails to match germline, which may point to a read error. The rearrangement joins TRBV7-2 to TRBJ1-1, with a weak D call TRBD1 (5 bases). Germline assignment: CDR1 SGHTA and CDR2 FQGNSA. The length of the CDR3 is 15 residues. Here the CDR3 reads CASSLAGFGTTEAFF. DNA of the CDR3: TGTGCCAGCAGCCTAGCAGGGTTTGGGACCACTGAAGCTTTCTTT.

V gene TRBV7-6 combines with J gene TRBJ2-1; TRBD2 matches 12 bases. Unmatched junction bases numbered 10, after V lost 5 bases and J lost 8 bases. Germline V gene sequence: CDR1 SGHVS, CDR2 FNYEAQ. CDR3 length equals 16 residues. This CDR3 reads CASSAAGTSGWDEQFF. The CDR3 coding sequence is TGTGCCAGCAGCGCCGCCGGGACTAGCGGGTGGGATGAGCAGTTCTTC. Variable domain in full (rest from reference TRBV7-6 and TRBJ2-1): GAGVSQSPRYKVTKRGQDVALRCDPISGHVSLYWYRQALGQGPEFLTYFNYEAQQDKSGLPNDRFSAERPEGSISTLTIQRTEQRDSAMYRCASSAAGTSGWDEQFFGPGTRLTVL.

The chain employs TRBV6-1 and TRBJ1-6; 8 bases line up with TRBD1. The V gene's germline CDR1 is MNHNS and CDR2 SASEGT. This CDR3 has 15 amino acids. V was pared by 1 base and J by 6 bases, with 2 bases of the junction left unmatched. The DNA of the CDR3 is TGTGCCAGCAGTGAAGGGACAGGGTTTAATTCACCCCTCCACTTT. The encoded protein is CASSEGTGFNSPLHF.

The chain uses TRBV9 and TRBJ2-1; D is uncertain. The CDR3 consists of 14 residues. Germline CDR1 SGDLS, CDR2 YYNGEE. The V end was cut by 2 bases, the J end by 5 bases, with 11 bases between. CDR3 bases: TGTGCCAGCAGCGTCCCTTCAATGAACAATGAGCAGTTCTTC. It translates to CASSVPSMNNEQFF.

The rearrangement joins TRBV4-3 to TRBJ1-1; weak D call: TRBD1 (5 bases). The V gene lost 5 bases and the J gene lost 5 bases, with 12 bases spanning the gap. The CDR3 length is 13 residues. Germline values: CDR1 LGHNA, CDR2 YSLEER. The CDR3 DNA reads as TGCGCCAGCAGCGTTCAGGGTAGGACTGAAGCTTTCTTT. Amino acids: CASSVQGRTEAFF.

This rearrangement joins TRBV2 to TRBJ1-1; weak D call: TRBD1 (5 bases). The V end lost 9 bases, the J end lost 5 bases, and 16 bases lay between the germline ends. There are 13 residues in the CDR3. Germline V gene lookup returns CDR1 SNHLY and CDR2 FYNNEI. Here the CDR3 DNA reads TGTGCCAGTTTTATGGGGGAGAGGACTGAAGCTTTCTTT. Translating it yields CASFMGERTEAFF.

This clone has only a few counts. J is TRBJ1-1 and V is TRBV28; 12 nucleotides match TRBD1. This CDR3 has 17 amino acids. Germline CDR1 reads MDHEN; CDR2 reads SYDVKM. J gave up 3 bases and V 5 bases, and 10 bases lay outside the gene matches. CDR3 loop: CASSRRGTGGWDTEAFF. DNA for the CDR3: TGTGCCAGCAGTCGAAGGGGGACAGGGGGCTGGGACACTGAAGCTTTCTTT. The variable domain in full, with the rest retrieved from reference TRBV28 and TRBJ1-1, is DVKVTQSSRYLVKRTGEKVFLECVQDMDHENMFWYRQDPGLGLRLIYFSYDVKMKEKGDIPEGYSVSREKKERFSLILESASTNQTSMYLCASSRRGTGGWDTEAFFGQGTRLTVV.

The V gene is TRBV2, the J gene TRBJ1-1, with 7 bases aligning to TRBD1. Germline V gene lookup returns CDR1 SNHLY and CDR2 FYNNEI. CDR3 length equals 16 residues. V lost 9 bases and J lost 7; bases outside the gene matches: 20. The CDR3 is CASIFRAHRGLVEAFF. CDR3 DNA sequence: TGTGCCAGTATCTTCAGGGCTCACAGGGGTCTGGTTGAAGCTTTCTTT.

The table lists this clone with a count of one. V and J are TRBV11-3 and TRBJ2-3; D remains unclear. Germline CDR1 is SGHNT and CDR2 is YENEEA. The CDR3 is 15 residues long. Trimming cost V 1 base and J 0 bases, with 8 bases left between them. CDR3 loop: CASSLAGDSTDTQYF. CDR3 nucleotide sequence: TGTGCCAGCAGCTTAGCTGGGGATAGCACAGATACGCAGTATTTT.

This rearrangement joins TRBV18 to TRBJ2-3; TRBD2 might be the D (5 bases). V was trimmed by 3 bases and J by 2 bases, leaving 15 bases between them. CDR1 and CDR2 (germline): KGHSH, LQKENI. The CDR3 sequence is 16 residues long. CDR3 bases: TGTGCCAGCTCACCGACTATGGTCAAAAACACAGATACGCAGTATTTT. It is translated as CASSPTMVKNTDTQYF. The variable domain in full, with the rest retrieved from reference TRBV18 and TRBJ2-3, is NAGVMQNPRHLVRRRGQEARLRCSPMKGHSHVYWYRQLPEEGLKFMVYLQKENIIDESGMPKERFSAEFPKEGPSILRIQQVVRGDSAAYFCASSPTMVKNTDTQYFGPGTRLTVL.

The chain couples TRBV11-2 to TRBJ2-5; 7 bases match TRBD1. CDR3 length: 16 amino acids. Per the germline V gene, CDR1 is SGHAT and CDR2 is FQNNGV. After removal of 4 bases from V and 5 bases from J, the junction contained 13 bases not matched to a gene. CDR3 amino acids: CASSSFRQGAWETQYF. DNA of the CDR3: TGTGCCAGCAGCTCGTTTCGACAGGGCGCGTGGGAGACCCAGTACTTC.

This chain uses TRBV28 with TRBJ2-2; 9 bases match TRBD1. The germline V gene encodes CDR1 MDHEN and CDR2 SYDVKM. The CDR3 loop spans 17 amino acids. The V segment lost 1 base and the J segment 4 bases; nucleotides outside the gene matches: 7. Here the CDR3 DNA reads TGTGCCAGCAGTTTATTGGTAACAGGGGGCCGCACCGGGGAGCTGTTTTTT. The encoded protein is CASSLLVTGGRTGELFF.

The chain is built from TRBV29-1 and TRBJ1-5; a weak D match, TRBD1 (5 bases). Trimming pared 6 bases from V and 3 bases from J, leaving 12 bases between. The CDR3 sequence is 13 residues long. CDR1 and CDR2 (germline): SQVTM, ANQGSEA. The CDR3 region has the DNA TGCAGCGTCGAACGGGGCCCCAATCAGCCCCAGCATTTT. The encoded protein is CSVERGPNQPQHF.

This clone was seen just once. This chain joins TRBV4-3 and TRBJ2-7; no definite D call. V dropped 8 bases and J dropped 3 bases, with 17 bases sitting between them. Germline V gene data show CDR1 as LGHNA and CDR2 as YSLEER. This CDR3 is 14 amino acids long. The CDR3 reads CASLRASLNYEQYF. For the CDR3, the DNA is TGCGCCAGCCTCCGGGCCTCACTGAACTACGAGCAGTACTTC.